A single sample is the source of the 3 T cell receptor beta chains below, sequenced in a study of T cell responses to AZD1222 COVID-19 vaccine. The table came from immunoSEQ multiplex PCR; TCRdb's copy has only in-frame clones and leaves some out. The sample contains roughly 140,000 clones, about 93% of which appear only once. The sequencing used peripheral blood, collected 28 days after the second AZD1222 dose. The receptors were sampled from an adult who received the AZD1222 COVID-19 vaccine.

This clone was found once. This chain uses TRBV20-1 with TRBJ2-3, with 11 bases fitting TRBD2. The CDR3 covers 16 residues. Germline V gene lookup returns CDR1 DFQATT and CDR2 SNEGSKA (reference sequence). Losses at the gene ends were 3 bases for V and 4 bases for J; bases not matched to a gene: 9. CDR3 bases: TGCAGTGCTAGTCCTATACTAGCGGGAGTGGCAGATACGCAGTATTTT. Translation gives CSASPILAGVADTQYF.

This chain links TRBV7-6 with TRBJ1-1; no reliable D call. This CDR3 comprises 14 residues. Trimming took off 6 bases at V and 4 bases at J, with 15 bases between the two ends. Germline lookup yields CDR1 SGHVS and CDR2 FNYEAQ. The chain's CDR3 is CASSPRGGGTEAFF. CDR3 sequence (DNA): TGTGCCAGCAGTCCCCGTGGAGGTGGCACTGAAGCTTTCTTT.

The chain recombines TRBV18 with TRBJ2-1; TRBD2 matches 10 bases. J lost 0 bases, V lost 0 bases, and 14 bases had no gene match. Germline assignment: CDR1 KGHSH and CDR2 LQKENI. The CDR3 contains 21 residues. The CDR3 DNA follows: TGTGCCAGCTCACCACCGGTCTTTTCTAGCGGGGGCCTGAGCTCCTACAATGAGCAGTTCTTC. Its protein is CASSPPVFSSGGLSSYNEQFF.